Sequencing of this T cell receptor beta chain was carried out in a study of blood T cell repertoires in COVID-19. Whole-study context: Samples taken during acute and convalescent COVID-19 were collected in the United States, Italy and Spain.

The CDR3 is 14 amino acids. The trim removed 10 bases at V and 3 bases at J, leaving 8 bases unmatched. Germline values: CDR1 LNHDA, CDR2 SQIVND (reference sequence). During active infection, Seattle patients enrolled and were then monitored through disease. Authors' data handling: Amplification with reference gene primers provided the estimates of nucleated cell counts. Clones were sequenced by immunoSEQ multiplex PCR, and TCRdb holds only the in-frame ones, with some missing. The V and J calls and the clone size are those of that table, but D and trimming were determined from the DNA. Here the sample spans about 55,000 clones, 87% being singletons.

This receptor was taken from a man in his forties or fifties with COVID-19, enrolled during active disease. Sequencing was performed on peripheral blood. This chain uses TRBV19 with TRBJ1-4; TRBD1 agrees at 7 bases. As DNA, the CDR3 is TGTGCCACCAGGGGGGATCTTGCTAATGAAAAACTGTTTTTT. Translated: CATRGDLANEKLFF.